Following are 5 T cell receptor beta chains from one sample sequenced in a study of blood T cell repertoires in COVID-19. Clones were sequenced by immunoSEQ multiplex PCR, and TCRdb holds only the in-frame ones, with some missing. The sample yields 290,000 or so clones, 80% to 85% seen once. The sequenced sample was PBMCs or T cells enriched from blood (not recorded which). These receptors all stem from a man aged 40-49 years who had been exposed to COVID-19.

The V gene is TRBV25-1, the J gene TRBJ1-1; perhaps TRBD1 as D (6 bases). Germline V gene lookup returns CDR1 MGHDK and CDR2 SYGVNS. This CDR3 has 13 residues. The V and J ends lost 6 bases and 9 bases respectively, with 17 bases between them. As DNA, the CDR3 is TGTGCCAGCAGAGGAATGACTTGGGGGCAAGCTTTCTTT. Encoded protein: CASRGMTWGQAFF.

The chain uses TRBV7-9 and TRBJ1-1; D call uncertain. The CDR3 is made up of 12 amino acids. The V end was cut by 3 bases, the J end by 2 bases, with 4 bases between. CDR1 is SEHNR and CDR2 is FQNEAQ in the germline V gene (reference sequence). The CDR3 DNA follows: TGTGCCAGCAGCTTGAGTAACACTGAAGCTTTCTTT. Its translation: CASSLSNTEAFF.

The chain links TRBV7-9 to TRBJ2-5, with a possible D match to TRBD2 (6 bases). The CDR3 consists of 15 residues. CDR1 is SEHNR and CDR2 is FQNEAQ in the germline V gene (reference sequence). Trimming cost V 4 bases and J 5 bases, with 17 bases left between them. CDR3 region: CASSSRPTRGETQYF. CDR3 sequence (DNA): TGTGCCAGCAGCTCACGACCAACCCGGGGGGAGACCCAGTACTTC.

The V and J genes are TRBV5-1 and TRBJ1-5, with TRBD1 identical over 7 bases. The germline CDR1 and CDR2 sequences are SGHRS and YFSETQ. The junction had 10 bases not matched to a gene; V was cut back by 7 bases and J by 0 bases. This CDR3 spans 16 amino acids. The CDR3 DNA reads as TGCGCCAGCTTCGACAGGGAACTAAATAGCAATCAGCCCCAGCATTTT. Translating it yields CASFDRELNSNQPQHF.

The J gene is TRBJ2-1, the V gene TRBV2; D remains ambiguous. CDR1 and CDR2 from the germline V gene are SNHLY and FYNNEI. The CDR3 length is 11 residues. V was cut by 10 bases and J by 9 bases, with 13 bases left in between. Here the CDR3 DNA reads TGTGCCAAAGAAAACTCGGGTGAGCAGTTCTTC. Translating gives CAKENSGEQFF.